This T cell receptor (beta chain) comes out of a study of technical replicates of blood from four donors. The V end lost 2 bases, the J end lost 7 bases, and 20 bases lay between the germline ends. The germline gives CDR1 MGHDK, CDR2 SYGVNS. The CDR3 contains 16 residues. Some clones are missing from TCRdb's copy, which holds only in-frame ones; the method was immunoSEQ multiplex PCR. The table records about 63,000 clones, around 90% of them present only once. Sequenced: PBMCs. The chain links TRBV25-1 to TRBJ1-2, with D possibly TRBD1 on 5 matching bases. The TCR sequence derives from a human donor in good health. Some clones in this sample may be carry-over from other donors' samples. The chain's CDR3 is CASSETWGGSRGGYTF. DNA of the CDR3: TGTGCCAGCAGTGAAACCTGGGGCGGCTCCCGAGGTGGCTACACCTTC.